This T cell receptor beta chain was obtained from a study of T cell responses to AZD1222 COVID-19 vaccine. The overall study: Analysis merged second doses at about 4 or about 12 weeks. Findings and limits, study-wide: Sampling captured repertoires only after the peak T cell response. Breadth and depth of Spike-specific TCRs rose after two AZD1222 doses. There were mostly white British donors and more females than males, and clonal diversity was possibly underestimated.

Measured with immunoSEQ multiplex PCR; TCRdb has only the in-frame clones, and not every one. The sample records approximately 150,000 clones, less than 95% being singletons. Losses at the gene ends were 6 bases for V and 4 bases for J; bases not matched to a gene: 8. The CDR3 extends over 14 amino acids. Germline loops: CDR1 KGHSH, CDR2 LQKENI. Note on this clone: Its specificity is unknown.

The source of this sequence is an adult in good health. The genes are TRBV18 and TRBJ1-1; 7 nucleotides line up with TRBD1. The sequences come from peripheral blood, collected on day 0 of AZD1222 vaccination. The CDR3 reads CASSLDRDATEAFF. The CDR3 DNA is TGTGCCAGCTCGCTTGACAGGGATGCCACTGAAGCTTTCTTT.